The 20 T cell receptor beta chains presented below share a single source sample, sequenced in a study of T cell responses to AZD1222 COVID-19 vaccine. Libraries were prepared by immunoSEQ multiplex PCR; TCRdb keeps only in-frame clonotypes and omits some of them. The table shows some 84,000 clones, with 70% to 90% occurring only once. The input for sequencing was peripheral blood, taken 28 days after the second AZD1222 dose. Receptors originate from an adult who received the AZD1222 COVID-19 vaccine.

The chain couples TRBV7-8 to TRBJ1-2; 9 bases align to TRBD1. Trimming took 5 bases from V and 3 from J; bases not matched to a gene: 4. The CDR3 is 14 residues long. The germline gives CDR1 SGHVS, CDR2 FQNEAQ. Here the CDR3 reads CASSETGGDYGYTF. The CDR3, as DNA: TGTGCCAGCAGCGAAACAGGGGGCGACTATGGCTACACCTTC.

This chain connects TRBV7-9 to TRBJ1-2; no definite D call. CDR1 is SEHNR, CDR2 FQNEAQ, per germline (reference sequence). The CDR3 runs 14 residues. The V end lost 10 bases, the J end lost 4 bases, and 19 bases lay between the germline ends. In DNA form, the CDR3 reads TGTGCCACTGGCCCCCTGGATGGCGTCTATGGCTACACCTTC. Translation: CATGPLDGVYGYTF.

This chain uses TRBV9 with TRBJ1-5, with 10 bases identical to TRBD1. J was trimmed by 2 bases and V by 2 bases; bases with no gene match: 1. CDR3 size: 15 residues. CDR1 SGDLS and CDR2 YYNGEE come from the germline V gene. The CDR3 is CASSVGTGGNQPQHF. In nucleotides, the CDR3 is TGTGCCAGCAGCGTCGGGACAGGGGGCAATCAGCCCCAGCATTTT.

This chain links TRBV10-3 with TRBJ2-5; the match to TRBD1 covers 9 bases. Germline V gene lookup returns CDR1 ENHRY and CDR2 SYGVKD. The ends lost 0 bases at V and 5 bases at J; junction bases unmatched: 10. The length of the CDR3 is 17 residues. The CDR3 DNA reads as TGTGCCATCAGTGAGTCATCTCCGGGACAGGGACAGGAGACCCAGTACTTC. It translates to CAISESSPGQGQETQYF.

This chain connects TRBV5-6 to TRBJ1-6; D is perhaps TRBD1 (6 bases). The germline gives CDR1 SGHDT, CDR2 YYEEEE. The CDR3 runs to 15 residues. Trimming took off 4 bases at V and 3 bases at J, with 11 bases between the two ends. CDR3: CASSPIGGYNSPLHF. Written as DNA, the CDR3 is TGTGCCAGCAGCCCCATAGGGGGCTATAATTCACCCCTCCACTTT.

The rearrangement links TRBV7-2 to TRBJ1-5; maybe TRBD1 (5 bases). The CDR3 has 16 residues. Trimming took 2 bases from V and 4 from J, leaving 15 bases between them. CDR1 SGHTA and CDR2 FQGNSA come from the germline V gene. The CDR3, as DNA: TGTGCCAGCAGCTTAAAGGAGGGGCGGTGGAATCAGCCCCAGCATTTT. The encoded protein is CASSLKEGRWNQPQHF.

This chain joins TRBV5-6 and TRBJ1-2; 8 bases line up with TRBD1. Unmatched junction bases numbered 10, after V lost 0 bases and J lost 3 bases. Germline V lookup: CDR1 SGHDT, CDR2 YYEEEE. The CDR3 loop spans 17 amino acids. The CDR3: CASSLDFRSGGDYGYTF. DNA of the CDR3: TGTGCCAGCAGCTTGGATTTTCGGTCAGGGGGCGACTATGGCTACACCTTC.

The genes are TRBV18 and TRBJ1-2, with D hard to call. V was clipped by 5 bases and J by 8 bases, with 15 bases between them. This CDR3 contains 13 residues. Germline assignment: CDR1 KGHSH and CDR2 LQKENI. CDR3 nucleotides: TGTGCCAGCTCAGAGGGCAGTCCGAGGGGCTACACCTTC. Its protein is CASSEGSPRGYTF.

This chain joins TRBV18 and TRBJ2-1, with D unclear. This CDR3 is 12 amino acids long. With 3 bases removed from V and 7 bases from J, the gap between germline ends came to 7 bases. Germline CDR1 KGHSH, CDR2 LQKENI. The CDR3 bases are TGTGCCAGCTCACCTCTTTTGAATGAGCAGTTCTTC. It translates to CASSPLLNEQFF.

V gene TRBV7-2 combines with J gene TRBJ1-1; 11 nucleotides align to TRBD1. The trim removed 9 bases at V and 10 bases at J, leaving 10 bases unmatched. Germline V lookup: CDR1 SGHTA, CDR2 FQGNSA. CDR3 length equals 13 residues. The CDR3 bases are TGTGCCAGTCCGGGACAGGGGGAGAGTTCAGCTTTCTTT. This translates into CASPGQGESSAFF.

The chain combines TRBV2 with TRBJ1-1; D is possibly TRBD1 (5 bases). Germline CDR1 reads SNHLY; CDR2 reads FYNNEI. Trimming removed 0 bases at V and 6 bases at J, with 11 bases between. The CDR3 runs 14 residues. The CDR3 loop is CASSEAARDSEAFF. The CDR3, as DNA: TGTGCCAGCAGTGAAGCGGCGCGGGACTCTGAAGCTTTCTTT. Full variable domain (remainder filled in from reference TRBV2 and TRBJ1-1): EPEVTQTPSHQVTQMGQEVILRCVPISNHLYFYWYRQILGQKVEFLVSFYNNEISEKSEIFDDQFSVERPDGSNFTLKIRSTKLEDSAMYFCASSEAARDSEAFFGQGTRLTVV.

The gene calls are TRBV6-2 or TRBV6-3 and TRBJ2-5, with TRBD1 matching over 9 bases. The V and J ends lost 6 bases and 4 bases, in that order; junction bases with no gene match: 6. The length of the CDR3 is 14 residues. Germline loops: CDR1 MNHEY, CDR2 SVGEGT. CDR3 sequence: CASSRKDRGETQYF. In DNA form, the CDR3 reads TGTGCCAGCAGCCGAAAGGACAGGGGAGAGACCCAGTACTTC.

The chain uses TRBV6-4 and TRBJ1-5; no firm D call. The germline V gene has CDR1 MRHNA and CDR2 SNTAGT. The V gene lost 5 bases and the J gene lost 5 bases, with 10 bases spanning the gap. The CDR3 covers 13 residues. The DNA for the CDR3 is TGTGCCAGCAGTTCCACTCTAGATCAGCCCCAGCATTTT. Translating it yields CASSSTLDQPQHF.

In its sample, this clone was seen a few times. The chain carries TRBV2 and TRBJ1-6; possible D gene TRBD1, 5 bases. V dropped 2 bases and J dropped 6 bases, with 11 bases sitting between them. The germline CDR1 and CDR2 sequences are SNHLY and FYNNEI. The CDR3 is 15 amino acids. CDR3 nucleotides: TGTGCCAGCAGTGAATCTAGGGACGGTAATTCACCCCTCCACTTT. Its protein is CASSESRDGNSPLHF. Using reference TRBV2 and TRBJ1-6 for the parts outside the CDR3, the full variable domain is EPEVTQTPSHQVTQMGQEVILRCVPISNHLYFYWYRQILGQKVEFLVSFYNNEISEKSEIFDDQFSVERPDGSNFTLKIRSTKLEDSAMYFCASSESRDGNSPLHFGNGTRLTVT.

This clone occurred once. An end of the junction differs from the germline gene, which may be a read error. The chain is built from TRBV19 and TRBJ1-1; D gene ambiguous. CDR3 size: 17 residues. CDR1 is LNHDA and CDR2 is SQIVND in the germline V gene (reference sequence). The DNA for the CDR3 is TGTGCCAGCAGTATGTATAGCGGGTTAGCGGCCGGGACTGAAGCTTTCTTT. Residues: CASSMYSGLAAGTEAFF.

Regarding this clone: Compared with germline, one end of the junction differs, possibly owing to a read error. The CDR3 bases are TGTGCCAGCAGATTAGACAGGGGTCCCACTGAAGCTTTCTTT. This gives the protein CASRLDRGPTEAFF. This chain uses TRBV7-2 with TRBJ1-1; TRBD1 aligns across 8 bases. This CDR3 contains 14 residues. Germline values: CDR1 SGHTA, CDR2 FQGNSA. Full variable domain (missing parts from reference TRBV7-2 and TRBJ1-1): GAGVSQSPSNKVTEKGKDVELRCDPISGHTALYWYRQSLGQGLEFLIYFQGNSAPDKSGLPSDRFSAERTGGSVSTLTIQRTQQEDSAVYLCASRLDRGPTEAFFGQGTRLTVV.

The V call is TRBV24-1, the J call TRBJ2-3; D might be TRBD1 (6 bases). The CDR3 spans 16 residues. V was pared by 9 bases and J by 0 bases, with 18 bases between. Per germline, CDR1 KGHDR and CDR2 SFDVKD. The CDR3 nucleotides read TGTGCCACCTCACAGGGTCGGGGATTTAGCACAGATACGCAGTATTTT. Amino acid sequence: CATSQGRGFSTDTQYF.

J is TRBJ1-5 and V is TRBV5-6; D is ambiguous. The CDR3 has 14 residues. Germline CDR1 is SGHDT and CDR2 is YYEEEE. V was cut by 0 bases and J by 7 bases, with 11 bases left in between. This chain's CDR3 is CASSLGRVVQPQHF. In DNA form, the CDR3 reads TGTGCCAGCAGCTTGGGGAGGGTAGTGCAGCCCCAGCATTTT.

V usage is TRBV7-9 and J usage is TRBJ1-1; D is undetermined. V was clipped by 3 bases and J by 6 bases, with 11 bases between them. The CDR3 loop spans 13 amino acids. Germline loops: CDR1 SEHNR, CDR2 FQNEAQ (reference sequence). The CDR3 region has the DNA TGTGCCAGCAGCTTTGGTATACGGGCTGAAGCTTTCTTT. Translating it yields CASSFGIRAEAFF.

J is TRBJ1-2 and V is TRBV6-5; 10 nucleotides agree with TRBD1. CDR3 length: 13 residues. Germline-derived CDR1 and CDR2 are MNHEY and SVGAGI. The V and J ends lost 8 bases and 6 bases, in that order; junction bases with no gene match: 6. In nucleotides, the CDR3 is TGTGCCAGCCTCAAAGGGACAGGGGATGGCTACACCTTC. Translation gives CASLKGTGDGYTF.